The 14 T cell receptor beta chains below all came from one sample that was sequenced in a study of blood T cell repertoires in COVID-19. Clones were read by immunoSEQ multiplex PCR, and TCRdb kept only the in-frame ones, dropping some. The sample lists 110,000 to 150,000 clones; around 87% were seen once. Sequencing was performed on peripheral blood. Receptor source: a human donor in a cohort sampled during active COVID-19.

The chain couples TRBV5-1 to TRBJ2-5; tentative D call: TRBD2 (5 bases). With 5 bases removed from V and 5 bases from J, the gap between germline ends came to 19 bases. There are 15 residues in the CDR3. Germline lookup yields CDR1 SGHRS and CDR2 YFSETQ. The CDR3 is CASSPGSPSGETQYF. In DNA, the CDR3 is TGCGCCAGCAGTCCAGGTAGCCCCTCGGGGGAGACCCAGTACTTC.

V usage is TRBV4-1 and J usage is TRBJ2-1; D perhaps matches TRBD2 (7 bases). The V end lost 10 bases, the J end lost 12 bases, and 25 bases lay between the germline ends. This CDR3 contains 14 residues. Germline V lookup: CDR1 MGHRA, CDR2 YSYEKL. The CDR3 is CATSAPGGRPAQFF. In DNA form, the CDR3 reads TGCGCCACCTCCGCCCCGGGGGGCCGTCCAGCGCAGTTCTTC.

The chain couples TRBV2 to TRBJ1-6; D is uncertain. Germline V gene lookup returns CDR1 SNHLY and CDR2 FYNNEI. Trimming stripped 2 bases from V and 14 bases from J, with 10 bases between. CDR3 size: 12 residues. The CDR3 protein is CASSELARALHF. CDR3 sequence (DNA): TGTGCCAGCAGTGAATTAGCCCGGGCCCTCCACTTT.

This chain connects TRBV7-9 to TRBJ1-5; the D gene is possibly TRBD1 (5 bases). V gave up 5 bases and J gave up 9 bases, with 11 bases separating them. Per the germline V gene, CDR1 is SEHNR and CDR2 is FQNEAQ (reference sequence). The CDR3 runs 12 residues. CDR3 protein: CASSLGHGPQHF. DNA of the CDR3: TGTGCCAGCAGCCTAGGACATGGGCCCCAGCATTTT.

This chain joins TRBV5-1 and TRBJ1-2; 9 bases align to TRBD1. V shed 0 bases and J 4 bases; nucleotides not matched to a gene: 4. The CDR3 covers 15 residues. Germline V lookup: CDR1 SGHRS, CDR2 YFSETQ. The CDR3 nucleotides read TGCGCCAGCAGCTTGGTGGGGACAGGGTTCTATGGCTACACCTTC. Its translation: CASSLVGTGFYGYTF. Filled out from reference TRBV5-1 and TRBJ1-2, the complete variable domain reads KAGVTQTPRYLIKTRGQQVTLSCSPISGHRSVSWYQQTPGQGLQFLFEYFSETQRNKGNFPGRFSGRQFSNSRSEMNVSTLELGDSALYLCASSLVGTGFYGYTFGSGTRLTVV.

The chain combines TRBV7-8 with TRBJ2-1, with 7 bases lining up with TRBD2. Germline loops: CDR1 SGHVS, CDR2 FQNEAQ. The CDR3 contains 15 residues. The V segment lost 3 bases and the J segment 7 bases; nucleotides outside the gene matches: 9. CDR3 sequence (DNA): TGTGCCAGCAGCTTCGTGGGAGGGCCGGTGAATGAGCAGTTCTTC. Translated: CASSFVGGPVNEQFF.

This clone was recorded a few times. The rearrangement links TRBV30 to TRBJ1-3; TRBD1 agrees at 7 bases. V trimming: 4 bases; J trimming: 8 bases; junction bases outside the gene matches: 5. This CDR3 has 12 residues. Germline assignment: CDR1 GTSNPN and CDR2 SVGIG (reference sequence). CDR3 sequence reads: CAWTAGGYTIYF. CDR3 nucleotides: TGTGCCTGGACAGCAGGGGGATACACCATATATTTT. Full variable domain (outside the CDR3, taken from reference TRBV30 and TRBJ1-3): SQTIHQWPATLVQPVGSPLSLECTVEGTSNPNLYWYRQAAGRGLQLLFYSVGIGQISSEVPQNLSASRPQDRQFILSSKKLLLSDSGFYLCAWTAGGYTIYFGEGSWLTVV.

CDR3 nucleotide sequence: TGTGCCACCAGTGATCTCGGGAGGAAAAACATTCAGTACTTC. Translation: CATSDLGRKNIQYF. V gene TRBV24-1 combines with J gene TRBJ2-4, with 7 bases fitting TRBD2. Per germline, CDR1 KGHDR and CDR2 SFDVKD. This CDR3 contains 14 residues. V dropped 3 bases and J dropped 4; count of bases not matched to a gene: 2.

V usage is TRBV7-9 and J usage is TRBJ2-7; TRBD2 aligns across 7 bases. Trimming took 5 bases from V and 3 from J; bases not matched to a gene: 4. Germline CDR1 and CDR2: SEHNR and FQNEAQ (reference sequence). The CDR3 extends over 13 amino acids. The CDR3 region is CASSPSGYYEQYF. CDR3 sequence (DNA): TGTGCCAGCAGCCCTAGCGGCTACTACGAGCAGTACTTC. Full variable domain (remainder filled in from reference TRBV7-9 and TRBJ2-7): DTGVSQNPRHKITKRGQNVTFRCDPISEHNRLYWYRQTLGQGPEFLTYFQNEAQLEKSRLLSDRFSAERPKGSFSTLEIQRTEQGDSAMYLCASSPSGYYEQYFGPGTRLTVT.

CDR3 coding DNA: TGTGCCAGCAGTGTTGGGACAGGGCAGCCCCAGCATTTT. Translation gives CASSVGTGQPQHF. V usage is TRBV28 and J usage is TRBJ1-5; 9 bases are a match to TRBD1. V shed 5 bases, J shed 7 bases, and the junction held 3 bases outside the gene matches. The V gene's germline CDR1 is MDHEN and CDR2 SYDVKM. This CDR3 has 13 residues.

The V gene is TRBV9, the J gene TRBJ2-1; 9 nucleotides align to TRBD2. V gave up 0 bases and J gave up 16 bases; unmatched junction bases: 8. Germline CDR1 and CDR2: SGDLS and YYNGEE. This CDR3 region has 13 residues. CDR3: CASSVAVAGGQFF. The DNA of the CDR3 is TGTGCCAGCAGCGTAGCAGTCGCGGGAGGGCAATTCTTC.

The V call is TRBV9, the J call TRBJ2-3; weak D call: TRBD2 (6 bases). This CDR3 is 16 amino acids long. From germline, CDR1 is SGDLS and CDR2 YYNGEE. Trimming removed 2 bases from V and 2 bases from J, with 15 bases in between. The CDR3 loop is CASSVGSAGYTDTQYF. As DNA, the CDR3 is TGTGCCAGCAGCGTCGGTAGTGCGGGATACACAGATACGCAGTATTTT. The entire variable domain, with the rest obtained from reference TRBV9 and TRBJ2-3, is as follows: DSGVTQTPKHLITATGQRVTLRCSPRSGDLSVYWYQQSLDQGLQFLIQYYNGEERAKGNILERFSAQQFPDLHSELNLSSLELGDSALYFCASSVGSAGYTDTQYFGPGTRLTVL.

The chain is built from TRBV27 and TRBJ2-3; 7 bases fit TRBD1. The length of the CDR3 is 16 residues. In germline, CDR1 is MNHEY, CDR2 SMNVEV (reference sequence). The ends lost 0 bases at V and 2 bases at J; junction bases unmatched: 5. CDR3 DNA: TGTGCCAGCAGTTTATCGGGGCAGGGGGTCACAGATACGCAGTATTTT. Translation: CASSLSGQGVTDTQYF.

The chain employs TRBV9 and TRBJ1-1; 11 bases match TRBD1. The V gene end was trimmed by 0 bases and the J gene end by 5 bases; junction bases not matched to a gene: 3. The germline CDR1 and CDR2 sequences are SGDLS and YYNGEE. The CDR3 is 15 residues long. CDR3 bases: TGTGCCAGCAGCGTAGTGGACAGGGGGCTGACTGAAGCTTTCTTT. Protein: CASSVVDRGLTEAFF.